Listed here is a single T cell receptor beta chain. The antigen remains unidentified. This record comes from a study of T cell responses to AZD1222 COVID-19 vaccine. V gave up 0 bases and J gave up 4 bases; unmatched junction bases: 5. Germline CDR1 and CDR2: MNHEY and SVGAGI. The CDR3 loop spans 16 amino acids. General observations from the study: The donor cohort was predominantly white British with a female majority, and clonal diversity may have been underestimated.

Some clones are missing from TCRdb's copy, which holds only in-frame ones; the method was immunoSEQ multiplex PCR. The sample lists about 89,000 clones; 91% were seen once. The TCR comes from an adult in good health. The V call is TRBV6-5, the J call TRBJ1-2, with 10 bases fitting TRBD1. The sample in question was peripheral blood, obtained on day 0 of MenACWY control vaccination. The CDR3 region is CASSYSLTGGAYGYTF. CDR3 DNA: TGTGCCAGCAGTTACTCATTGACAGGGGGCGCCTATGGCTACACCTTC.